This is a list of T cell receptor beta chains from one sample in a study of cytomegalovirus exposure and HLA in healthy donors. TCRdb keeps only in-frame clones here, not all; method: immunoSEQ multiplex PCR. The repertoire includes tens of thousands of clones, roughly two thirds of them detected once, and 6.5% to 7.5% sits in the top ten. Specimen: PBMCs. These receptors were obtained from a woman in her forties or fifties in good health and CMV-seropositive. CDR3s include the opening cysteine and the closing phenylalanine or tryptophan. A D gene is named only where the DNA matches it firmly. Only part of the rows carry a size: once, few, many, or a class if the clone is expanded.

j_call v_call d_call clone_size cdr3_nt cdr3_aa
TRBJ1-2 TRBV6-6 TRBD1 NA TGTGCCAGCAGTCACCGACAGGGAGGCTACACCTTC CASSHRQGGYTF
TRBJ2-7 TRBV19 TRBD1 NA TGTGCCAGTAGAGCCGGGACAGGGGGAACCTACGAGCAGTACTTC CASRAGTGGTYEQYF
TRBJ1-3 TRBV11-2 TRBD1 few TGTGCCAGCAGCTTTCAAGGGACAGGGCGAAACACCATATATTTT CASSFQGTGRNTIYF
TRBJ1-3 TRBV15 NA NA TGTGCCACCAGCAGAGAAGGGGCTGGAAACACCATATATTTT CATSREGAGNTIYF
TRBJ1-2 TRBV28 TRBD1 NA TGTGCCAGCAGTTTAGGCGGGACAGCGGCTTATGGCTACACCTTC CASSLGGTAAYGYTF
TRBJ2-1 TRBV27 NA NA TGTGCCAGCAGTTTAAGCGGGCCCTTCCAGGTCAATGAGCAGTTCTTC CASSLSGPFQVNEQFF
TRBJ2-3 TRBV7-9 NA NA TGTGCCAGCAGCCAACCAGGGGGGAGAACAGATACGCAGTATTTT CASSQPGGRTDTQYF
TRBJ2-1 TRBV11-2 TRBD2 NA TGTGCCAGCAGCCTGGGCGGGGGTGCGAGCTCCTACAATGAGCAGTTCTTC CASSLGGGASSYNEQFF
TRBJ2-2 TRBV10-1 NA once TGCGCCAGCAGCGGACAGTACACCGGGGAGCTGTTTTTT CASSGQYTGELFF
TRBJ2-5 TRBV5-1 TRBD1 NA TGCGCCAGCAGCGAGGACAGGCTGGCTACCCAGTACTTC CASSEDRLATQYF
TRBJ2-7 TRBV6-1 TRBD1 NA TGTGCCAGCAGTGAACGCCAACAGGGGGGCAGCCCCTACGAGCAGTACTTC CASSERQQGGSPYEQYF
TRBJ2-2 TRBV28 TRBD2 NA TGTGCCAGCACCCAGCCAGCGGGGGGGCACACCGGGGAGCTGTTTTTT CASTQPAGGHTGELFF
TRBJ2-1 TRBV27 NA NA TGTGCCAGCAGTCACCCGGGGGATGAGCAGTTCTTC CASSHPGDEQFF
TRBJ1-4 TRBV27 TRBD1 NA TGTGCCAGCAGTTCAACCGGGACAGGGAGAGAAAAACTGTTTTTT CASSSTGTGREKLFF
TRBJ2-3 TRBV7-9 TRBD2 NA TGTGCCAGCTCGGAGCGGGGGTCCACAGATACGCAGTATTTT CASSERGSTDTQYF
TRBJ1-1 TRBV7-9 TRBD1 few TGTGCCAGCAGTTTTGCCGGGACAGGGGGTGGTGAAGCTTTCTTT CASSFAGTGGGEAFF
TRBJ2-5 TRBV5-4 NA NA TGTGCCAGCAGCCTGGGACCTTCTGAGGCCCAGTACTTC CASSLGPSEAQYF
TRBJ2-5 TRBV7-2 TRBD2 once TGTGCCAGCAGGTTGGGACTAGGGGGAGAGACCCAGTACTTC CASRLGLGGETQYF
TRBJ2-1 TRBV19 NA few TGTGCCAGTAGTATGGCGGTGGGTGAGCAGTTCTTC CASSMAVGEQFF
TRBJ2-3 TRBV9 NA NA TGTGCCAGCAGCGTAGGGCTAGCCGCTGACACAGATACGCAGTATTTT CASSVGLAADTDTQYF
TRBJ2-5 TRBV7-7 TRBD2 NA TGTGCTAGCAGCTTAGGACTAGCGGGGGGGCAAGAGACCCAGTACTTC CASSLGLAGGQETQYF
TRBJ1-2 TRBV5-6 NA NA TGTGCCAGCAGCTTCGCCGGGTGGAATGGCTACACCTTC CASSFAGWNGYTF
TRBJ2-1 TRBV6-1 TRBD1 few TGTGCCAGCACATCGACAGGGCGTGAGCAGTTCTTC CASTSTGREQFF
TRBJ1-3 TRBV6-5 NA NA TGTGCCAGCAGTGAAAAAGGGAGTGCGAACACCATATATTTT CASSEKGSANTIYF
TRBJ1-3 TRBV10-3 NA NA TGTGCCGCCGGTGGTCCCACCATATATTTT CAAGGPTIYF
TRBJ1-1 TRBV18 NA NA TGTGCCAGCTCACCTACGGGGTACTACACTGAAGCTTTCTTT CASSPTGYYTEAFF
TRBJ1-2 TRBV4-1 NA NA TGCGCCAGCACGGCGGGTCTTAACTATGGCTACACCTTC CASTAGLNYGYTF
TRBJ2-2 TRBV5-1 TRBD2 NA TGCGCCAGCAGCTTGACCATAGCGGGGAACACCGGGGAGCTGTTTTTT CASSLTIAGNTGELFF
TRBJ2-3 TRBV11-3 TRBD2 NA TGTGCCAGCAGCTTAGGGGGGACTAGCCCAGATACGCAGTATTTT CASSLGGTSPDTQYF
TRBJ1-6 TRBV30 NA few TGTGCCTGGAGTGTACTCCCACTAGGGAATCCGGATCCCCTCCACTTT CAWSVLPLGNPDPLHF
TRBJ1-6 TRBV6-5 NA NA TGTGCCAGCAGTTACTCCGGGAACTCACCCCTCCACTTT CASSYSGNSPLHF
TRBJ1-2 TRBV13 TRBD1 NA TGTGCCAGCAGGCGGACAGGCTTGGGGGGTTACTATGGCTACACCTTC CASRRTGLGGYYGYTF
TRBJ2-1 TRBV14 TRBD1 NA TGTGCCAGCAGCTGGGACAGGCTCGATGAGCAGTTCTTC CASSWDRLDEQFF
TRBJ1-2 TRBV13 TRBD1 NA TGCGCCAGCAGGGGACAGGGACGAAGTGGCTACACCTTC CASRGQGRSGYTF
TRBJ2-5 TRBV9 NA NA TGTGCCAGCAGCCCCCAGGGGATGAACCAAGAGACCCAGTACTTC CASSPQGMNQETQYF
TRBJ2-3 TRBV5-1 TRBD2 few TGCGCCAGCAGCTTGGATAGCGGGGGGTTCACAGATACGCAGTATTTT CASSLDSGGFTDTQYF
TRBJ2-5 TRBV5-6 NA NA TGTGCCAGCAGCTTGGCCCTAGCTAGAGAGACCCAGTACTTC CASSLALARETQYF
TRBJ1-2 TRBV5-1 TRBD1 NA TGCGCCACTACAGGGGGCAATGGCTACACCTTC CATTGGNGYTF
TRBJ2-3 TRBV2 NA NA TGTGCCAGCAACGGGGAGGGGGCAGATACGCAGTATTTT CASNGEGADTQYF
TRBJ1-1 TRBV7-9 NA NA TGTGCCAGCAGCCCCCGCGACAGTGTCCCTGAAGCTTTCTTT CASSPRDSVPEAFF
TRBJ2-5 TRBV9 NA NA TGTGCCAGCAGTACCAATGAGGAGACCCAGTACTTC CASSTNEETQYF
TRBJ2-4 TRBV14 NA NA TGTGCCAGCACAGTAATAGCCAAAAACATTCAGTACTTC CASTVIAKNIQYF
TRBJ2-7 TRBV19 TRBD1 NA TGTGCCAGTAGTTCGGACAGGTTCTACGAGCAGTACTTC CASSSDRFYEQYF
TRBJ1-1 TRBV5-1 NA few TGCGCCAGCAGCTTGGGATTCGGGAGAAACACTGAAGCTTTCTTT CASSLGFGRNTEAFF
TRBJ2-5 TRBV4-1 NA NA TGCGCCAGCAGCCAACTCTCCCGAACAGGTCAAGAGACCCAGTACTTC CASSQLSRTGQETQYF
TRBJ1-1 TRBV30 TRBD1 NA TGTGCCTGGACAGGGGGCTTTAACACTGAAGCTTTCTTT CAWTGGFNTEAFF
TRBJ1-2 TRBV30 TRBD1 once TGTGCCTGGAGGAGGGACAGGGCGTCTGGCTACACCTTC CAWRRDRASGYTF
TRBJ1-1 TRBV2 NA few TGTGCCAGCAGAGCCAGGGTTGCCACTGAAGCTTTCTTT CASRARVATEAFF
TRBJ2-2 TRBV7-9 TRBD2 NA TGTGCCAGCAGCCGACTAGCGGGGGGCCATAAAGCCGGGGAGCTGTTTTTT CASSRLAGGHKAGELFF
TRBJ2-6 TRBV6-5 NA NA TGTGCCAGCAGTTACTCGCACGGGTCTGGGGCCAACGTCCTGACTTTC CASSYSHGSGANVLTF
TRBJ1-2 TRBV7-3 TRBD1 NA TGTGCCAGCAGCTGGGGGACAGGGCGAGGCTACACCTTC CASSWGTGRGYTF
TRBJ1-6 TRBV18 NA NA TGTGCCAGCTCACCAATAAGAGCAGGGCGCTCCTATAATTCACCCCTCCACTTT CASSPIRAGRSYNSPLHF
TRBJ1-1 TRBV7-6 NA medium-sized TGTGCCAGCAGCTCCGGGACACAGGAAGCTTTCTTT CASSSGTQEAFF
TRBJ1-5 TRBV13 TRBD1 NA TGTGCCAGCAGCTGGGGACAGGGGAATCAGCCCCAGCATTTT CASSWGQGNQPQHF
TRBJ1-1 TRBV19 NA NA TGTGCCAGTAGTCAAGGGGTCGGGGAAGCTTTCTTT CASSQGVGEAFF
TRBJ2-2 TRBV5-4 TRBD1 NA TGTGCCAGCAGCTTGGACTTCGCGGGACAGGGGACCCAGGGGGAGCTGTTTTTT CASSLDFAGQGTQGELFF
TRBJ2-7 TRBV7-9 TRBD2 NA TGTGCCAGCAGCCCGGACCTGGGGGGGGAAAGCGAGCAGTACTTC CASSPDLGGESEQYF
TRBJ2-1 TRBV18 TRBD1 few TGTGCCAGCTCACCCGGACAGGGGGACCACAATGAGCAGTTCTTC CASSPGQGDHNEQFF
TRBJ1-2 TRBV5-1 NA NA TGCGCCAGCAGCTTAGGGCATACGGGAGAATATGGCTACACCTTC CASSLGHTGEYGYTF